These 13 T cell receptor beta chains originate from one sample sequenced in a study of radiotherapy plus CTLA-4 blockade in lung cancer. The method was immunoSEQ multiplex PCR; TCRdb's version includes in-frame clones alone and lacks a portion of them. Here the sample spans about 32,000 clones, 70% being singletons. Specimen: peripheral blood, collected from a patient treated with radiotherapy plus ipilimumab. Source of these receptors: a human donor with non-small cell lung cancer who had stable disease on radiotherapy plus ipilimumab.

This clone was counted a few times. The chain joins TRBV15 to TRBJ1-1; D gene ambiguous. V gave up 3 bases and J gave up 1 base, with 18 bases separating them. The CDR3 length is 17 residues. Germline CDR1 LNHNV, CDR2 YYDKDF (reference sequence). CDR3 sequence reads: CATSSTRWGEGNTEAFF. The CDR3, as DNA: TGTGCCACCAGCAGCACCCGTTGGGGTGAGGGGAACACTGAAGCTTTCTTT.

V is TRBV2 and J is TRBJ1-2; perhaps TRBD1 as D (5 bases). Looked up from germline, CDR1 is SNHLY and CDR2 is FYNNEI. V lost 0 bases to trimming and J lost 6 bases, with 17 bases between them. The CDR3 is made up of 16 amino acids. CDR3 region: CASSEADSRGSDGYTF. The CDR3 DNA reads TGTGCCAGCAGTGAAGCGGATAGTCGGGGGTCCGATGGCTACACCTTC.

The V and J genes are TRBV18 and TRBJ1-4, with 8 bases matching TRBD1. Germline values: CDR1 KGHSH, CDR2 LQKENI. The CDR3 runs 18 residues. V lost 3 bases and J lost 1; bases outside the gene matches: 10. CDR3 amino acids: CASSPTGTGVRTNEKLFF. CDR3 bases: TGTGCCAGCTCACCCACCGGGACAGGTGTACGAACTAATGAAAAACTGTTTTTT.

V gene TRBV19 combines with J gene TRBJ2-7, with TRBD2 identical over 8 bases. Germline CDR1 is LNHDA and CDR2 is SQIVND (reference sequence). Trimming at V came to 10 bases and at J to 2 bases, leaving 4 bases not matched to a gene. This CDR3 has 12 amino acids. CDR3 nucleotide sequence: TGTGCCACGACTAGCGTCGCCTACGAGCAGTACTTC. It specifies CATTSVAYEQYF.

This clone was seen only a few times. The chain uses TRBV7-6 and TRBJ2-2; 9 bases agree with TRBD1. Germline V gene lookup returns CDR1 SGHVS and CDR2 FNYEAQ. V shed 5 bases and J 6 bases; nucleotides not matched to a gene: 10. The CDR3 is 16 amino acids. The CDR3 sequence is CASSPTLGQGPGELFF. In DNA form, the CDR3 reads TGTGCCAGCAGCCCAACCCTGGGACAGGGACCCGGGGAGCTGTTTTTT.

This clone was counted once. CDR3: CASSYSGSGTEAFF. CDR3 coding DNA: TGTGCCAGCAGTTATTCAGGGTCGGGCACTGAAGCTTTCTTT. The chain is built from TRBV6-5 and TRBJ1-1, with D perhaps TRBD1 (5 bases). Trimming shortened V by 3 bases and J by 4 bases, and 12 bases separated the two germline ends. Germline CDR1 and CDR2: MNHEY and SVGAGI. The CDR3 is made up of 14 amino acids.

This clone came up a few times. V and J are TRBV5-5 and TRBJ2-3; 9 nucleotides agree with TRBD2. CDR3 size: 16 residues. V lost 1 base and J lost 4; bases outside the gene matches: 7. Germline CDR1 and CDR2: SGHKS and YYEKEE (reference sequence). As DNA, the CDR3 is TGTGCCAGCAGCTTGCTGGTAGCGGGAGCTGCAGATACGCAGTATTTT. Translation gives CASSLLVAGAADTQYF.

V is TRBV7-3 and J is TRBJ1-1; no definite D call. V was clipped by 1 base and J by 1 base, with 4 bases between them. This CDR3 has 13 residues. Germline CDR1 is SGHTA and CDR2 is FQGTGA. In DNA, the CDR3 is TGTGCCAGCAGCTTAAGCCGGAACACTGAAGCTTTCTTT. It translates to CASSLSRNTEAFF.

This clone appeared a few times. The chain is built from TRBV10-2 and TRBJ1-4, with 8 bases that match TRBD1. Germline CDR1 WSHSY, CDR2 SAAADI. Germline trimming cut 6 bases from V and 5 bases from J; bases unmatched to any gene: 8. The CDR3 is 15 residues long. CDR3 coding DNA: TGCGCCAGCAGATATTTGGACAGGGCAAATGAAAAACTGTTTTTT. Its translation: CASRYLDRANEKLFF.

The chain carries TRBV19 and TRBJ1-2, with D unclear. The germline CDR1 and CDR2 sequences are LNHDA and SQIVND (reference sequence). V was clipped by 3 bases and J by 3 bases, with 8 bases between them. The CDR3 totals 13 residues. CDR3 protein: CASSMGSDYGYTF. The CDR3 DNA follows: TGTGCCAGTAGTATGGGCAGCGACTATGGCTACACCTTC.

V and J are TRBV6-1 and TRBJ2-7, with D possibly matching TRBD1 (5 bases). Germline V gives CDR1 MNHNS, CDR2 SASEGT. V lost 6 bases to trimming and J lost 3 bases, with 12 bases between them. This CDR3 is built from 13 residues. The CDR3, as DNA: TGTGCCAGCAGCCAGGGAACAAACTACGAGCAGTACTTC. Translating gives CASSQGTNYEQYF.

The rearrangement links TRBV19 to TRBJ2-3; tentative D call: TRBD1 (6 bases). V was cut by 5 bases and J by 2 bases, with 17 bases left in between. Germline CDR1 and CDR2: LNHDA and SQIVND (reference sequence). This CDR3 has 16 amino acids. The CDR3 nucleotides read TGTGCCAGTAGTTATACAGGGAGTGGTTTCACAGATACGCAGTATTTT. This gives the protein CASSYTGSGFTDTQYF.

The CDR3 nucleotides are TGCAGCGTTGAAGATCCGACGACAGGGGCCTCTGAAGCTTTCTTT. Translated: CSVEDPTTGASEAFF. V is TRBV29-1 and J is TRBJ1-1, with 8 bases aligning to TRBD1. The CDR3 runs 15 residues. After removal of 0 bases from V and 6 bases from J, the junction contained 9 bases not matched to a gene. The germline CDR1 and CDR2 sequences are SQVTM and ANQGSEA. Full variable domain (missing parts from reference TRBV29-1 and TRBJ1-1): SAVISQKPSRDICQRGTSLTIQCQVDSQVTMMFWYRQQPGQSLTLIATANQGSEATYESGFVIDKFPISRPNLTFSTLTVSNMSPEDSSIYLCSVEDPTTGASEAFFGQGTRLTVV.